This TCR beta chain was captured by sequencing in a study of PD-1 blockade in mismatch repair-deficient tumors. Trimming took off 4 bases at V and 3 bases at J, with 13 bases between the two ends. The germline V gene has CDR1 GTSNPN and CDR2 SVGIG (reference sequence). The CDR3 loop spans 15 amino acids. Study conclusions and caveats: After pembrolizumab, tumor-resident clones rose rapidly, then generally contracted before radiologic responses.

As for this clone: What it recognizes is unknown.

Clones were sequenced by immunoSEQ multiplex PCR, and TCRdb holds only the in-frame ones, with some missing. This table holds around 38,000 clones, roughly 77% found once. The V and J genes are TRBV30 and TRBJ2-6, with D uncertain. Sequenced material: peripheral blood, taken 4 weeks after starting pembrolizumab. The receptor comes from an adult with mismatch repair-deficient cancer. This CDR3 is CAWKAWGSGANVLTF. CDR3 DNA: TGTGCCTGGAAGGCTTGGGGAAGTGGGGCCAACGTCCTGACTTTC.